The 2 T cell receptor beta chains below were found in one sample sequenced in a study of CD8+ T cells in alopecia areata. Sample time point: mouse skin 3 weeks after grafting. Reverse transcription of extracted RNA yielded cDNA, which provided the sequencing template. Assay: immunoSEQ multiplex PCR; the TCRdb copy retains only in-frame clones and omits some. Singletons are absent from the sample, which has some 2,900 clones. The sequencing here drew on skin, taken at week 3. The origin of the receptors is a C3H/HeJ mouse with alopecia areata. The mice in this strain carry MHC haplotype H2-k.

This clone is medium-sized in the sample. The germline and genes are mouse ones. The observed sequence ends 4 residues before the CDR3 terminus, with the missing tail filled in from the germline J gene. V usage is TRBV13-3 and J usage is TRBJ2-2; 7 bases are shared with TRBD2. The trim removed 1 base at V and 1 base at J, leaving 1 base unmatched. CDR3 length equals 15 residues. Per germline, CDR1 NNHDY and CDR2 SYVADS. The CDR3 spells CASSDWGVNTGQLYF. CDR3 DNA (partial): TGTGCCAGCAGTGATTGGGGGGTAAACACCGGG.

This clone was seen many times. The gene names here belong to mouse. Sequencing ends 4 residues short of the CDR3 end; the germline J gene provides the rest. This sequence joins TRBV17 and TRBJ2-1, with 7 bases lining up with TRBD2. The CDR3 is 15 residues long. The trim removed 0 bases at V and 2 bases at J, leaving 1 base unmatched. CDR1 and CDR2 from the germline V gene are MNHDT and YYDKIL. The sequenced part of the CDR3 DNA is TGTGCTAGCAGTAGAGACTGGGGGTACTATGCT. It specifies CASSRDWGYYA. The CDR3 reads in full as CASSRDWGYYAEQFF.